This T cell receptor (beta chain) was recorded in a study of identifying expanded T cells in peripheral blood. Assay: immunoSEQ multiplex PCR; the TCRdb copy retains only in-frame clones and omits some. The sample includes more than 50,000 clones, around 86% of them seen just once. This clone has just a few counts. The CDR3 length is 17 residues. Per the germline V gene, CDR1 is SGHTA and CDR2 is FQGNSA. V gave up 1 base and J gave up 0 bases, with 14 bases separating them. Sequencing was performed on blood. The rearrangement uses TRBV7-2 and TRBJ2-3; D may be TRBD2 (6 bases). The origin of this receptor is a person between 18 and 75 years old in good health. The DNA of the CDR3 is TGTGCCAGCAGCTTAGGCCCAGCGGGTCTTAGCACAGATACGCAGTATTTT. This sequence encodes CASSLGPAGLSTDTQYF. The full variable domain, its missing parts supplied by reference TRBV7-2 and TRBJ2-3, is GAGVSQSPSNKVTEKGKDVELRCDPISGHTALYWYRQSLGQGLEFLIYFQGNSAPDKSGLPSDRFSAERTGGSVSTLTIQRTQQEDSAVYLCASSLGPAGLSTDTQYFGPGTRLTVL.